The 26 T cell receptor beta chains below come from one sample, sequenced in a study of blood T cell repertoires in COVID-19. Only in-frame clones appear in the TCRdb table, and some are missing; sequencing was by immunoSEQ multiplex PCR. The data contain 150,000 to 200,000 clones, 70% to 90% of them singletons. Sequenced material: peripheral blood. These receptors came from a man aged 55 to 70 with active or convalescent COVID-19.

This clone was seen only once. This chain joins TRBV19 and TRBJ1-5, with TRBD1 as a possible D gene (5 bases). V dropped 3 bases and J dropped 7 bases, with 13 bases sitting between them. The CDR3 is made up of 14 amino acids. Germline CDR1 LNHDA, CDR2 SQIVND (reference sequence). The CDR3 DNA reads TGTGCCAGTAGTATTTTGGGGCAAGGCCAGCCCCAGCATTTT. Its translation is CASSILGQGQPQHF.

This chain joins TRBV19 and TRBJ1-5; D not resolved. This CDR3 is built from 19 residues. V was shortened by 3 bases and J by 0 bases, with 21 bases between the two germline ends. Germline values: CDR1 LNHDA, CDR2 SQIVND (reference sequence). The CDR3 sequence is CASSIRAGRERNSNQPQHF. In nucleotides, the CDR3 is TGTGCCAGTAGTATTAGGGCTGGTCGGGAAAGAAATAGCAATCAGCCCCAGCATTTT.

The chain joins TRBV3-1 (or the pseudogene TRBV3-2) to TRBJ1-3; 8 bases map to TRBD1. The germline gives CDR1 LGHDT, CDR2 YNNKEL (reference sequence). With 2 bases clipped from V and 7 bases from J, the junction kept 7 bases outside the gene matches. The CDR3 covers 15 residues. CDR3 region: CASSQTDRGGNTIYF. The CDR3 DNA sequence: TGTGCCAGCAGCCAAACCGACAGGGGAGGGAACACCATATATTTT.

The genes are TRBV4-2 and TRBJ2-5, with TRBD2 matching 7 bases. Germline V CDR1 and CDR2: LGHNA, YNFKEQ. Losses at the gene ends were 3 bases for V and 4 bases for J; bases not matched to a gene: 8. This CDR3 is 15 amino acids long. Here the CDR3 DNA reads TGTGCCAGCAGCCATCCTCTAGCGGTGACAGAGACCCAGTACTTC. It encodes CASSHPLAVTETQYF.

The chain employs TRBV7-6 and TRBJ2-2; perhaps TRBD1 as D (6 bases). Trimming pared 4 bases from V and 1 base from J, leaving 7 bases between. The germline V gene has CDR1 SGHVS and CDR2 FNYEAQ. This CDR3 is 14 amino acids long. CDR3 residues: CASSSGQNTGELFF. The CDR3 region has the DNA TGTGCCAGCAGCTCGGGACAGAACACCGGGGAGCTGTTTTTT.

This clone was seen once. This specimen includes other DNA sequences encoding the same CDR3. DNA of the CDR3: TGTGCCAGCACGGGCTCTGGGGCCAACGTCCTGACTTTC. Amino acid sequence: CASTGSGANVLTF. The chain joins TRBV2 to TRBJ2-6; D not certain. Germline V lookup: CDR1 SNHLY, CDR2 FYNNEI. CDR3 length equals 13 residues. V lost 7 bases and J lost 0, with 4 bases in between.

This clone was detected once. This chain links TRBV5-8 with TRBJ1-4; a weak D match, TRBD1 (5 bases). This CDR3 spans 15 amino acids. The V gene lost 4 bases and the J gene lost 10 bases, with 20 bases spanning the gap. Looked up from germline, CDR1 is SGHTS and CDR2 is YDEGEE. The CDR3 DNA follows: TGTGCCAGCAGCCCTCCTAGGACAACGGTGGGAAAACTGTTTTTT. As protein: CASSPPRTTVGKLFF.

The chain employs TRBV11-2 and TRBJ2-3; 8 bases agree with TRBD1. This CDR3 comprises 15 residues. V trimming: 1 base; J trimming: 3 bases; junction bases outside the gene matches: 3. Germline-derived CDR1 and CDR2 are SGHAT and FQNNGV. Here the CDR3 reads CASSLGTGPTDTQYF. The CDR3 DNA reads as TGTGCCAGCAGCTTAGGGACAGGGCCAACAGATACGCAGTATTTT.

V is TRBV4-1 and J is TRBJ2-1, with D possibly being TRBD2 (5 bases). Deletions cut 1 base from V and 4 bases from J, with 14 bases between. Germline CDR1 MGHRA, CDR2 YSYEKL. CDR3 length: 16 residues. CDR3 coding DNA: TGCGCCAGCAGCCAAGTAAGAGCGGAGAAGTACAATGAGCAGTTCTTC. This gives the protein CASSQVRAEKYNEQFF.

V is TRBV7-9 and J is TRBJ1-4, with TRBD1 as a possible D gene (5 bases). The CDR3 loop spans 17 amino acids. Germline V gene data show CDR1 as SEHNR and CDR2 as FQNEAQ (reference sequence). Trimming shortened V by 1 base and J by 0 bases, and 12 bases separated the two germline ends. The CDR3 reads CASSLGFQGSTNEKLFF. The CDR3, as DNA: TGTGCCAGCAGCTTAGGTTTTCAGGGATCAACTAATGAAAAACTGTTTTTT.

The chain couples TRBV21-1 to TRBJ2-7; the D call TRBD1 from the table was never checked on the DNA. TRBV21-1 has pseudogene status. This CDR3 has 14 amino acids. The CDR3 DNA sequence: TGTGCCAGCAGCCCAAGACAGGAGAGCTACGAGCAGTACTTC. Translation: CASSPRQESYEQYF.

V usage is TRBV30 and J usage is TRBJ1-1, with 9 nucleotides matching TRBD1. The V gene's germline CDR1 is GTSNPN and CDR2 SVGIG (reference sequence). CDR3 length equals 16 residues. V lost 0 bases to trimming and J lost 1 base; unmatched junction nucleotides: 6. The CDR3 DNA reads TGTGCCTGGAGTGTAGGGTGGACAGGGGCGAACACTGAAGCTTTCTTT. Translating it yields CAWSVGWTGANTEAFF.

The chain is built from TRBV6-5 and TRBJ2-2; no clear D. The V end lost 6 bases, the J end lost 6 bases, and 11 bases lay between the germline ends. Germline CDR1 is MNHEY and CDR2 is SVGAGI. The CDR3 runs 13 residues. The CDR3 sequence: CASSPTPPGELFF. CDR3 coding DNA: TGTGCCAGCAGCCCGACACCCCCCGGGGAGCTGTTTTTT.

The J gene is TRBJ2-2, the V gene TRBV24-1, with D perhaps matching TRBD2 (6 bases). Germline V gene data show CDR1 as KGHDR and CDR2 as SFDVKD. The CDR3 length is 16 residues. V shed 2 bases and J shed 4 bases, with 13 bases lying between them. The CDR3 spells CATSDSGGAGTGELFF. The CDR3 DNA reads TGTGCCACCAGTGATTCTGGCGGGGCGGGCACCGGGGAGCTGTTTTTT.

This sequence joins TRBV7-9 and TRBJ2-7; D is perhaps TRBD2 (6 bases). The CDR3 is made up of 14 amino acids. Trimming shortened V by 5 bases and J by 5 bases, and 16 bases separated the two germline ends. Germline V gives CDR1 SEHNR, CDR2 FQNEAQ (reference sequence). The CDR3 DNA follows: TGTGCCAGCAGCCCAAGACTAGGTTTCAACGAGCAGTACTTC. Protein sequence: CASSPRLGFNEQYF.

The chain recombines TRBV5-6 with TRBJ2-6; TRBD1 might be the D (8 bases). CDR3 length: 18 amino acids. Germline CDR1 is SGHDT and CDR2 is YYEEEE. V lost 4 bases and J lost 4, with 21 bases in between. The CDR3 region is CASSQRQGRAQGANVLTF. CDR3 DNA sequence: TGTGCCAGCAGCCAACGACAGGGGAGGGCGCAAGGGGCCAACGTCCTGACTTTC.

The V and J genes are TRBV5-4 and TRBJ2-7, with D tentatively TRBD2 (6 bases). The V end was cut by 0 bases, the J end by 8 bases, with 9 bases between. CDR3 length: 12 residues. The germline V gene has CDR1 SGHNT and CDR2 YYREEE (reference sequence). The CDR3 coding sequence is TGTGCCAGCAGCTTGGCCGGGGGTCAGCAGTACTTC. Residues: CASSLAGGQQYF.

V is TRBV10-2 and J is TRBJ1-1, with TRBD1 matching 10 bases. The J segment lost 5 bases and the V segment lost 6 bases, leaving 9 bases of the junction unmatched. CDR3 length: 15 residues. The V gene's germline CDR1 is WSHSY and CDR2 SAAADI. CDR3 sequence (DNA): TGCGCCAGCAGGGATCCCGGGACAGGGGAAACTGAAGCTTTCTTT. It codes for CASRDPGTGETEAFF.

The chain links TRBV6-1 to TRBJ1-1; TRBD1 is a possible D gene (6 bases). V gave up 3 bases and J gave up 5 bases, with 22 bases separating them. Germline V gene sequence: CDR1 MNHNS, CDR2 SASEGT. This CDR3 region has 17 residues. CDR3 sequence (DNA): TGTGCCAGCAGTGATGTAAGGGGGGGGCCGCGGGAGACTGAAGCTTTCTTT. It yields the protein CASSDVRGGPRETEAFF.

The genes are TRBV4-1 and TRBJ2-7; 8 nucleotides agree with TRBD2. This CDR3 has 15 residues. V was pared by 2 bases and J by 2 bases, with 5 bases of the junction left unmatched. Germline V gene lookup returns CDR1 MGHRA and CDR2 YSYEKL. The CDR3 nucleotides read TGCGCCAGCAGCCAAAACAGCGGGGGAGCCTACGAGCAGTACTTC. It yields the protein CASSQNSGGAYEQYF.

This clone was detected only a few times. The J gene is TRBJ1-3, the V gene TRBV7-2, with 7 nucleotides matching TRBD1. With 1 base clipped from V and 4 bases from J, the junction kept 7 bases outside the gene matches. Looked up from germline, CDR1 is SGHTA and CDR2 is FQGNSA. This CDR3 contains 16 residues. The CDR3 region is CASSLGGWGQGNTIYF. Here the CDR3 DNA reads TGTGCCAGCAGCTTAGGAGGTTGGGGACAGGGAAACACCATATATTTT.

DNA of the CDR3: TGCAGCTTTACCCAGGGGACGGTTAATCAGCCCCAGCATTTT. Protein sequence: CSFTQGTVNQPQHF. V usage is TRBV29-1 and J usage is TRBJ1-5; TRBD1 is a possible D gene (6 bases). Per the germline V gene, CDR1 is SQVTM and CDR2 is ANQGSEA. Trimming shortened V by 8 bases and J by 4 bases, and 18 bases separated the two germline ends. CDR3 length: 14 amino acids.

This sequence joins TRBV27 and TRBJ2-3; TRBD1 might be the D (6 bases). CDR3 length equals 15 residues. Germline V gene data show CDR1 as MNHEY and CDR2 as SMNVEV (reference sequence). V was cut by 3 bases and J by 1 base, with 11 bases left in between. The CDR3 bases are TGTGCCAGCAGTTTGGACAGAATCCGCACAGATACGCAGTATTTT. Residues: CASSLDRIRTDTQYF.

V and J are TRBV2 and TRBJ2-7, with a possible D match to TRBD2 (6 bases). The CDR3 has 14 amino acids. Per germline, CDR1 SNHLY and CDR2 FYNNEI. Trimming shortened V by 3 bases and J by 5 bases, and 14 bases separated the two germline ends. The CDR3 DNA reads as TGTGCCAGCAGTGATGGAGGGAACGCCGACGAGCAGTACTTC. Amino acids: CASSDGGNADEQYF.

The chain couples TRBV7-9 to TRBJ2-3; no clear D. Germline CDR1 reads SEHNR; CDR2 reads FQNEAQ (reference sequence). V was shortened by 5 bases and J by 6 bases, with 9 bases between the two germline ends. The CDR3 covers 12 residues. DNA of the CDR3: TGTGCCAGCAGCCCAGGCTCCGATACGCAGTATTTT. Its translation is CASSPGSDTQYF. The full variable domain, completed using reference TRBV7-9 and TRBJ2-3, is DTGVSQNPRHKITKRGQNVTFRCDPISEHNRLYWYRQTLGQGPEFLTYFQNEAQLEKSRLLSDRFSAERPKGSFSTLEIQRTEQGDSAMYLCASSPGSDTQYFGPGTRLTVL.

This chain joins TRBV5-4 and TRBJ2-7; 10 positions agree with TRBD1. Germline V gene data show CDR1 as SGHNT and CDR2 as YYREEE (reference sequence). Trimming at V came to 0 bases and at J to 5 bases, leaving 5 bases not matched to a gene. CDR3 length equals 15 residues. CDR3 sequence reads: CASSLADRGQDEQYF. As DNA, the CDR3 is TGTGCCAGCAGCTTGGCCGACAGGGGGCAAGACGAGCAGTACTTC.